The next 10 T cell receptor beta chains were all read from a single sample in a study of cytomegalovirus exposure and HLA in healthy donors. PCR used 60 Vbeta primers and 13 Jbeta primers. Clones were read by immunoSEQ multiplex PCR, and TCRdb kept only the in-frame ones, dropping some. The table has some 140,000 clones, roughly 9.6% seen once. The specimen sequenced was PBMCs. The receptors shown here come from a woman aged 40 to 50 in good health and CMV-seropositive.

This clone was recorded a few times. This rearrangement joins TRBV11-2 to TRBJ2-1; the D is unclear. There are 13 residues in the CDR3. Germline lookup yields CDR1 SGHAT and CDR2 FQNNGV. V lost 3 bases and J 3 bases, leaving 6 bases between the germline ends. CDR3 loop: CASSLADYNEQFF. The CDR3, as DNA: TGTGCCAGCAGCTTGGCGGACTACAATGAGCAGTTCTTC.

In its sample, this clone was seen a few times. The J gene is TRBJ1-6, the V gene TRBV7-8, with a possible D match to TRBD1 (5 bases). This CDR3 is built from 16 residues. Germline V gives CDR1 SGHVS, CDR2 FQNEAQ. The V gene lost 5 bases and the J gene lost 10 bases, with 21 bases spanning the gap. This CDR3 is CASSRLGWGGDSPLHF. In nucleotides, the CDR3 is TGTGCCAGCAGCCGCCTGGGATGGGGAGGGGACTCACCCCTCCACTTT.

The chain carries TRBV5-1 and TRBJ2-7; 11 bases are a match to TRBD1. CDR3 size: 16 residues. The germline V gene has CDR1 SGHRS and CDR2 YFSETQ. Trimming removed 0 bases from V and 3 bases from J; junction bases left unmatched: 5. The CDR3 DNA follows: TGCGCCAGCAGCTTGGGGGGGACAGGGGGGATCTACGAGCAGTACTTC. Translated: CASSLGGTGGIYEQYF.

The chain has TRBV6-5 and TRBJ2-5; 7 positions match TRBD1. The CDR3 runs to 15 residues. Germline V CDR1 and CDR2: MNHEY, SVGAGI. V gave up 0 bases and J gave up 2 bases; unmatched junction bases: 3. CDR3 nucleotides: TGTGCCAGCAGTTACTCGGGGACAGCTCAAGAGACCCAGTACTTC. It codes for CASSYSGTAQETQYF.

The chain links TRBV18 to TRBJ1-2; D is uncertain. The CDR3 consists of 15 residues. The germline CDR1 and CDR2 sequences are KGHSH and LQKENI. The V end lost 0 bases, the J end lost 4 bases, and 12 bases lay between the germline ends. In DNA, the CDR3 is TGTGCCAGCTCACCACCTAGGGAGACTCTCTATGGCTACACCTTC. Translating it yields CASSPPRETLYGYTF. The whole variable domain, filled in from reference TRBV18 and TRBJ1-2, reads NAGVMQNPRHLVRRRGQEARLRCSPMKGHSHVYWYRQLPEEGLKFMVYLQKENIIDESGMPKERFSAEFPKEGPSILRIQQVVRGDSAAYFCASSPPRETLYGYTFGSGTRLTVV.

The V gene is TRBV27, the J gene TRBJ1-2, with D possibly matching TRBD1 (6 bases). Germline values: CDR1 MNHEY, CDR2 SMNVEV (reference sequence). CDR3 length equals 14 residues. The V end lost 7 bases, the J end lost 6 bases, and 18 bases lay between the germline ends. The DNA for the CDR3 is TGTGCCAGCAAGGTGCGGGGGTGGGGGCATGGCTACACCTTC. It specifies CASKVRGWGHGYTF.

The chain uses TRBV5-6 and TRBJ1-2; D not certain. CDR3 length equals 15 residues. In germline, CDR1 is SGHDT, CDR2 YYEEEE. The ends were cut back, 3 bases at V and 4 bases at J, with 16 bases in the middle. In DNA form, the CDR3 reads TGTGCCAGCAGCTCCACCCCCACAGTTAGCTATGGCTACACCTTC. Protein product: CASSSTPTVSYGYTF.

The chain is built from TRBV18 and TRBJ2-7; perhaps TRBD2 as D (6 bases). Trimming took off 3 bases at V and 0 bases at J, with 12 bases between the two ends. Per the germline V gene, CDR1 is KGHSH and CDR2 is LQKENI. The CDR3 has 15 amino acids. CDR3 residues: CASSPMGGLSYEQYF. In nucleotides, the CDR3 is TGTGCCAGCTCACCCATGGGGGGACTCTCCTACGAGCAGTACTTC.

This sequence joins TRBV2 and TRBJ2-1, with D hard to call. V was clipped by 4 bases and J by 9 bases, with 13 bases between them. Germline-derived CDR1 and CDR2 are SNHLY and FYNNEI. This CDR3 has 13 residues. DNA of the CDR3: TGTGCCAGCAGTGGAGGTCCCCGCGGTGAGCAGTTCTTC. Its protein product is CASSGGPRGEQFF.

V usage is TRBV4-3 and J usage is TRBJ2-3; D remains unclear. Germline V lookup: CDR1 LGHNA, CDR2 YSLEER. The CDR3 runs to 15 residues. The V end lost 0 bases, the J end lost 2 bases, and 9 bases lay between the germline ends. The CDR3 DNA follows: TGCGCCAGCAGCCAAGACGGTCGGTTCACAGATACGCAGTATTTT. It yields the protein CASSQDGRFTDTQYF.